The TCR beta chain described here comes from a study of CD8 T cells in ankylosing spondylitis. Notes on the study in general: Clones linked to the disease showed a CD8+ phenotype. They occurred at relatively low frequencies in peripheral blood. In ankylosing spondylitis blood, a motif of roughly eight highly homologous TCR beta variants appeared characteristic. According to the report, clones linked to the disease were significantly enriched in matched synovial fluid samples taken from ankylosing spondylitis patients.

This clonotype was observed a handful of times. What it binds is unknown. Making the TCR beta libraries involved quantitative 5'-RACE with molecular barcodes. TCRdb itself ran the 5' RACE reads through MiXCR, one entry per CDR3 protein. The sample gives about 700,000 distinct CDR3 sequences, roughly 19% of which show up once; around 19% is in the top ten. The length of the CDR3 is 15 residues. CDR1 and CDR2 (germline): ENHRY, SYGVKD. Losses at the gene ends were 4 bases for V and 7 bases for J; bases not matched to a gene: 8. The chain has TRBV10-3 and TRBJ2-1; 9 bases map to TRBD1. The sample taken for sequencing was blood, either unsorted or a sorted T cell fraction (not recorded which). The source of this sequence is a male donor with ankylosing spondylitis. The CDR3 protein is CAISGVGQGKNEQFF. CDR3 nucleotide sequence: TGTGCCATCAGTGGCGTCGGACAGGGGAAAAATGAGCAGTTCTTC.